The 17 T cell receptor beta chains listed next were all sequenced from one sample in a study of T cells in Graves' hyperthyroidism and ophthalmopathy. RNA transcripts were the template for amplifying TCR beta CDR3 regions. Using the HTBI primer set, a first-round RT-PCR was run on the TCR CDR3. MiXCR, run by TCRdb on the multiplex PCR reads, gives a single entry per CDR3 protein. The sample shows about 300,000 distinct CDR3 sequences, roughly 19% of them seen only once. The sample consisted of blood. The receptors derive from a man aged 45-60 years with Graves' ophthalmopathy.

V is TRBV7-9 and J is TRBJ1-5; the D gene is possibly TRBD1 (5 bases). The CDR3 extends over 13 amino acids. The V gene's germline CDR1 is SEHNR and CDR2 FQNEAQ (reference sequence). Trimming shortened V by 2 bases and J by 4 bases, and 6 bases separated the two germline ends. CDR3 sequence (DNA): TGTGCCAGCAGCTTACAGGGAAATCAGCCCCAGCATTTT. Translating gives CASSLQGNQPQHF. The full variable domain, completed using reference TRBV7-9 and TRBJ1-5, is DTGVSQNPRHKITKRGQNVTFRCDPISEHNRLYWYRQTLGQGPEFLTYFQNEAQLEKSRLLSDRFSAERPKGSFSTLEIQRTEQGDSAMYLCASSLQGNQPQHFGDGTRLSIL.

The gene calls are TRBV24-1 and TRBJ2-1; D possibly corresponds to TRBD1 (6 bases). The germline gives CDR1 KGHDR, CDR2 SFDVKD. The V gene lost 3 bases and the J gene lost 3 bases, with 8 bases spanning the gap. CDR3 length equals 14 residues. The DNA for the CDR3 is TGTGCCACCAGTGATAACAGGGTCTACAATGAGCAGTTCTTC. Its protein is CATSDNRVYNEQFF.

The chain carries TRBV20-1 and TRBJ2-3; the match to TRBD1 covers 8 bases. The CDR3 spans 12 residues. The V gene's germline CDR1 is DFQATT and CDR2 SNEGSKA (reference sequence). Germline trimming cut 6 bases from V and 6 bases from J; bases unmatched to any gene: 5. The CDR3 region has the DNA TGCAGTGCGGGAGACAGGGGTGATACGCAGTATTTT. Amino acid sequence: CSAGDRGDTQYF.

This clonotype was counted ten times or more. The gene calls are TRBV5-1 and TRBJ2-2; D is ambiguous. In germline, CDR1 is SGHRS, CDR2 YFSETQ. Trimming took off 1 base at V and 4 bases at J, with 5 bases between the two ends. The CDR3 loop spans 13 amino acids. CDR3 protein: CASSLYVTGELFF. The DNA for the CDR3 is TGCGCCAGCAGCTTGTACGTCACCGGGGAGCTGTTTTTT.

V is TRBV7-8 and J is TRBJ1-1; D might be TRBD1 (6 bases). Germline V gene sequence: CDR1 SGHVS, CDR2 FQNEAQ. V lost 3 bases and J 11 bases, leaving 10 bases between the germline ends. The CDR3 loop spans 11 amino acids. The DNA for the CDR3 is TGTGCCAGCAGCTTTGACAGGTCTGCTTTCTTT. This codes for CASSFDRSAFF.

This rearrangement joins TRBV5-6 to TRBJ2-3; 7 positions agree with TRBD1. The V gene's germline CDR1 is SGHDT and CDR2 YYEEEE. V lost 4 bases to trimming and J lost 11 bases; unmatched junction nucleotides: 4. The CDR3 contains 11 residues. The CDR3 loop reads CASSVRDRQYF. CDR3 bases: TGTGCCAGCAGCGTCCGGGACAGGCAGTATTTT.

The J gene is TRBJ1-4, the V gene TRBV4-1; possibly TRBD1 for D (6 bases). This CDR3 has 19 amino acids. V lost 4 bases and J 0 bases, leaving 21 bases between the germline ends. Germline CDR1 MGHRA, CDR2 YSYEKL. The chain's CDR3 is CASSPRFPGAMSTNEKLFF. In DNA, the CDR3 is TGCGCCAGCAGCCCAAGATTCCCAGGGGCAATGTCAACTAATGAAAAACTGTTTTTT.

This clonotype was detected ten times or more. The V gene is TRBV28, the J gene TRBJ2-5; the match to TRBD2 covers 8 bases. Germline V CDR1 and CDR2: MDHEN, SYDVKM. The ends lost 5 bases at V and 8 bases at J; junction bases unmatched: 16. The CDR3 sequence is 16 residues long. The CDR3 coding sequence is TGTGCCAGCAGTCCAGAAACGGGAGGGGGGGATAACACCCAGTACTTC. This sequence encodes CASSPETGGGDNTQYF.

V gene TRBV11-2 combines with J gene TRBJ1-5; 10 bases align to TRBD1. The V gene's germline CDR1 is SGHAT and CDR2 FQNNGV. With 8 bases clipped from V and 3 bases from J, the junction kept 7 bases outside the gene matches. The CDR3 has 15 amino acids. CDR3 residues: CASGSDRGINQPQHF. Here the CDR3 DNA reads TGTGCCAGCGGCTCGGACAGGGGGATCAATCAGCCCCAGCATTTT.

This clonotype has just a few counts. This rearrangement joins TRBV19 to TRBJ2-7, with 12 bases identical to TRBD1. The CDR3 covers 15 residues. Germline V gives CDR1 LNHDA, CDR2 SQIVND (reference sequence). The junction had 5 bases not matched to a gene; V was cut back by 3 bases and J by 5 bases. The CDR3 protein is CASSIRRDRGHEQYF. The CDR3 DNA reads TGTGCCAGTAGTATCCGCCGGGACAGGGGGCACGAGCAGTACTTC.

In its sample, this clonotype was seen many times. The chain links TRBV20-1 to TRBJ2-7; D is unclear. V was shortened by 6 bases and J by 5 bases, with 14 bases between the two germline ends. Germline loops: CDR1 DFQATT, CDR2 SNEGSKA (reference sequence). This CDR3 has 12 residues. The CDR3 DNA sequence: TGCAGTGCCGAGGAAGGGCTAGACGAGCAGTACTTC. As protein: CSAEEGLDEQYF.

This clonotype was seen many times. The chain recombines TRBV7-8 with TRBJ2-7; 10 bases fit TRBD2. The V gene end was trimmed by 1 base and the J gene end by 2 bases; junction bases not matched to a gene: 17. The CDR3 extends over 20 amino acids. Germline CDR1 is SGHVS and CDR2 is FQNEAQ. CDR3 loop: CASSLVGARGLLAGAYEQYF. CDR3 nucleotide sequence: TGTGCCAGCAGCTTAGTCGGAGCCAGGGGGCTTCTAGCGGGGGCCTACGAGCAGTACTTC. The variable domain in full, with the rest retrieved from reference TRBV7-8 and TRBJ2-7, is GAGVSQSPRYKVAKRGQDVALRCDPISGHVSLFWYQQALGQGPEFLTYFQNEAQLDKSGLPSDRFFAERPEGSVSTLKIQRTQQEDSAVYLCASSLVGARGLLAGAYEQYFGPGTRLTVT.

This clonotype was detected only a few times. CDR3 DNA: TGTGCCAGCAGCCAATCAGTAGCGGGAGGCCACAATGAGCAGTTCTTC. Translation gives CASSQSVAGGHNEQFF. V gene TRBV3-1 combines with J gene TRBJ2-1, with 10 bases identical to TRBD2. Per the germline V gene, CDR1 is LGHDT and CDR2 is YNNKEL (reference sequence). There are 16 residues in the CDR3. The trim removed 2 bases at V and 5 bases at J, leaving 6 bases unmatched.

This clonotype was picked up many times. The J gene is TRBJ2-3, the V gene TRBV28; 11 positions agree with TRBD2. The CDR3 is made up of 18 amino acids. J was trimmed by 0 bases and V by 8 bases; bases with no gene match: 13. Germline CDR1 reads MDHEN; CDR2 reads SYDVKM. CDR3 DNA: TGTGCCAGCTCGAGAGGACTAGCGGGCGACTCTAGCACAGATACGCAGTATTTT. Protein: CASSRGLAGDSSTDTQYF.

The chain combines TRBV6-1 with TRBJ1-6; D perhaps matches TRBD1 (6 bases). Germline CDR1 is MNHNS and CDR2 is SASEGT. Trimming took off 6 bases at V and 0 bases at J, with 12 bases between the two ends. There are 16 residues in the CDR3. CDR3 sequence: CASRVGGSSYNSPLHF. CDR3 DNA sequence: TGTGCCAGCAGGGTAGGGGGGAGCTCCTATAATTCACCCCTCCACTTT.

Many counts were recorded for this clonotype. The chain is built from TRBV3-1 and TRBJ2-7, with 7 bases lining up with TRBD1. The CDR3 consists of 14 residues. J lost 4 bases, V lost 7 bases, and 10 bases had no gene match. Per the germline V gene, CDR1 is LGHDT and CDR2 is YNNKEL (reference sequence). The CDR3 loop reads CASTPDRDHYEQYF. The CDR3 DNA sequence: TGTGCCAGCACTCCAGACAGGGACCATTACGAGCAGTACTTC.

A few counts support this clonotype. The V and J genes are TRBV5-1 and TRBJ2-1, with D possibly TRBD2 on 6 matching bases. Trimming took off 1 base at V and 5 bases at J, with 13 bases between the two ends. The CDR3 runs 15 residues. The germline V gene has CDR1 SGHRS and CDR2 YFSETQ. The chain's CDR3 is CASSLSLGTDNEQFF. The CDR3, as DNA: TGCGCCAGCAGCTTGTCCCTAGGGACTGACAATGAGCAGTTCTTC.